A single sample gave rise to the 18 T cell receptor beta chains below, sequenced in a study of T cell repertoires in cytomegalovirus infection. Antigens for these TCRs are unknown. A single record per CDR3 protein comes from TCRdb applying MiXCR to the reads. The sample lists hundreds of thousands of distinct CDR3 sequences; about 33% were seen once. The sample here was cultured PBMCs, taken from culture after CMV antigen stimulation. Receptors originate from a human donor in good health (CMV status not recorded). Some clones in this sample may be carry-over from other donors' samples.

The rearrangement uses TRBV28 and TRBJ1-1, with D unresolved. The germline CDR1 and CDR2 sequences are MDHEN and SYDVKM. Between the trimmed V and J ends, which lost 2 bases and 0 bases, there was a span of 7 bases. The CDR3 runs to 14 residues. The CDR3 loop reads CASSLIVMNTEAFF. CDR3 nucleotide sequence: TGTGCCAGCAGTTTAATAGTCATGAACACTGAAGCTTTCTTT.

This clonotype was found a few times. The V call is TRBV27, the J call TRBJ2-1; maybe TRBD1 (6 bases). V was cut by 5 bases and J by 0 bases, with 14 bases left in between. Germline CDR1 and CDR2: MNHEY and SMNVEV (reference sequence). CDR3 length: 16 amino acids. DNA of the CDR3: TGTGCCAGCAGTCGACAAGGGGGTAGCTCCTACAATGAGCAGTTCTTC. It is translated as CASSRQGGSSYNEQFF.

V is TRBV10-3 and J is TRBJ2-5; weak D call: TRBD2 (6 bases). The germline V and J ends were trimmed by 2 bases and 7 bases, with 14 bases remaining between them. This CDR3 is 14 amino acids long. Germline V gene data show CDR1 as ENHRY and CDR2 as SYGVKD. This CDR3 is CAISEENSGGTQYF. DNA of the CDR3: TGTGCCATCAGTGAGGAAAATAGCGGTGGGACCCAGTACTTC.

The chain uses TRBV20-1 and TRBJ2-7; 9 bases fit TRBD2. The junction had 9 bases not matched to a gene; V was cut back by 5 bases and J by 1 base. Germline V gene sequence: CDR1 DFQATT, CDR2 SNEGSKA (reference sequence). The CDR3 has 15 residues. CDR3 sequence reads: CSADGQAGGSYEQYF. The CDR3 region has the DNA TGCAGTGCTGACGGCCAAGCGGGAGGTTCCTACGAGCAGTACTTC.

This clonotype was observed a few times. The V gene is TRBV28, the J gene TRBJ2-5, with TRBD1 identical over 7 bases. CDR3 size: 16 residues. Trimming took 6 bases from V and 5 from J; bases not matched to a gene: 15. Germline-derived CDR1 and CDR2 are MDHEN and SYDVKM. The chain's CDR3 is CASSRYTGDRTETQYF. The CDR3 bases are TGTGCCAGCAGCCGGTACACAGGGGATCGGACGGAGACCCAGTACTTC.

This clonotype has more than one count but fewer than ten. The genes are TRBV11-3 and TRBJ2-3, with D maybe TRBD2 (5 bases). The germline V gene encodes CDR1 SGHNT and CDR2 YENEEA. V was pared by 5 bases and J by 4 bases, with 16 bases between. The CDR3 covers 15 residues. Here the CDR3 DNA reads TGTGCCAGCAGCCTACCCGTAACCGGGGCAGATACGCAGTATTTT. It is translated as CASSLPVTGADTQYF.

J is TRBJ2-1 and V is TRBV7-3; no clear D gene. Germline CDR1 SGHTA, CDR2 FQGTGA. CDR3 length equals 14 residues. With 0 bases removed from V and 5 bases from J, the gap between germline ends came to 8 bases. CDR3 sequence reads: CASSLTGWDNEQFF. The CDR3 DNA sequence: TGTGCCAGCAGCTTAACAGGGTGGGACAATGAGCAGTTCTTC. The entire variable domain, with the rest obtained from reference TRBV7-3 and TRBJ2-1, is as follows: GAGVSQTPSNKVTEKGKYVELRCDPISGHTALYWYRQSLGQGPEFLIYFQGTGAADDSGLPNDRFFAVRPEGSVSTLKIQRTERGDSAVYLCASSLTGWDNEQFFGPGTRLTVL.

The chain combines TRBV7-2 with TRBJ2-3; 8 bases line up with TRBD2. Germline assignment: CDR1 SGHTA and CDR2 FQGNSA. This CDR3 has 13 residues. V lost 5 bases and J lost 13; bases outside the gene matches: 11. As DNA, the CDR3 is TGTGCCAGCAGCCCGCCCGGAGCGGGAGTTAAGTATTTT. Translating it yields CASSPPGAGVKYF.

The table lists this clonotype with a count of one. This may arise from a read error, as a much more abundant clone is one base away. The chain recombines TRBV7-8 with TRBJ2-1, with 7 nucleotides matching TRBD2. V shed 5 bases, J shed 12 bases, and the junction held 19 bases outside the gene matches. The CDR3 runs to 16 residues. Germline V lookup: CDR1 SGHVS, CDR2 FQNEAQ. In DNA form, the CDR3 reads TGTGCCAGCAGCCGTGGGGTCGGCGGGAGTTTGGATGTGCAGTTCTTC. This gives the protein CASSRGVGGSLDVQFF.

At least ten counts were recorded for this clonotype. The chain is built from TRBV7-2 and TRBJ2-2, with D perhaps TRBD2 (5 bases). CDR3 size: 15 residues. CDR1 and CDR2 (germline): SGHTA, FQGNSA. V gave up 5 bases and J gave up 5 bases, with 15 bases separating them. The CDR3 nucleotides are TGTGCCAGCAGCCCCGGCCCGGGCGGGACCGGGGAGCTGTTTTTT. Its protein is CASSPGPGGTGELFF.

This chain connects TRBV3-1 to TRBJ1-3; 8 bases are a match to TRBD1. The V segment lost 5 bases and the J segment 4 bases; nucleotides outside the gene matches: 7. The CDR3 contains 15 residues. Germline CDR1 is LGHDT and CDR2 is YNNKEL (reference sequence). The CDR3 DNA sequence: TGTGCCAGCAGCTTACGGACAGGGTTCGGAAACACCATATATTTT. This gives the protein CASSLRTGFGNTIYF.

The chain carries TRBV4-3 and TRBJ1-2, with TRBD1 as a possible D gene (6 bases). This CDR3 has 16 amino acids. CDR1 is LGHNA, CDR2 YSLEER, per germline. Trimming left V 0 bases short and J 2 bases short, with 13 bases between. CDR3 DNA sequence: TGCGCCAGCAGCCAAGATATTGACAGGCCGAACTATGGCTACACCTTC. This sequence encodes CASSQDIDRPNYGYTF.

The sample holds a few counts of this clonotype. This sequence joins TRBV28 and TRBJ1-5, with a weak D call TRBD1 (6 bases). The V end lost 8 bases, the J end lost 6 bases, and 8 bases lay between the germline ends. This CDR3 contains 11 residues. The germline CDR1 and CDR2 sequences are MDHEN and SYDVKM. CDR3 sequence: CASRGGQPQHF. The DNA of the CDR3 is TGTGCCAGCCGAGGGGGTCAGCCCCAGCATTTT.

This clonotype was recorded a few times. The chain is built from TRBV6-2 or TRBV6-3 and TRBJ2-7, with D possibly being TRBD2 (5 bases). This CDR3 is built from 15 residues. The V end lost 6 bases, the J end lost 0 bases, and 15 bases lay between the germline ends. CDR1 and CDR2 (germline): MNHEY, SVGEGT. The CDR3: CASRALGQSSYEQYF. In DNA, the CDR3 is TGTGCCAGCAGAGCACTAGGCCAAAGCTCCTACGAGCAGTACTTC.

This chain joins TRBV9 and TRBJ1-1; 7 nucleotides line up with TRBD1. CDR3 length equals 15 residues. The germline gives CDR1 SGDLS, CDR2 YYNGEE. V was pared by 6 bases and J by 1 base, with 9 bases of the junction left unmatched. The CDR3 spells CASTLSGTANTEAFF. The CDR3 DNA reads TGTGCCAGCACACTATCCGGGACAGCGAACACTGAAGCTTTCTTT.

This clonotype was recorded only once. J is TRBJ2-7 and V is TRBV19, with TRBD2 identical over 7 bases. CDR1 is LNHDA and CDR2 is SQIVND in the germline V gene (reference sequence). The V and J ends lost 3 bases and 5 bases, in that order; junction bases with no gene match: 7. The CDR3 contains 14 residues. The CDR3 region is CASSISTLADEQYF. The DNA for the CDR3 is TGTGCCAGTAGTATCTCGACCCTAGCGGACGAGCAGTACTTC. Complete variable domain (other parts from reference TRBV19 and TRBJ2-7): DGGITQSPKYLFRKEGQNVTLSCEQNLNHDAMYWYRQDPGQGLRLIYYSQIVNDFQKGDIAEGYSVSREKKESFPLTVTSAQKNPTAFYLCASSISTLADEQYFGPGTRLTVT.

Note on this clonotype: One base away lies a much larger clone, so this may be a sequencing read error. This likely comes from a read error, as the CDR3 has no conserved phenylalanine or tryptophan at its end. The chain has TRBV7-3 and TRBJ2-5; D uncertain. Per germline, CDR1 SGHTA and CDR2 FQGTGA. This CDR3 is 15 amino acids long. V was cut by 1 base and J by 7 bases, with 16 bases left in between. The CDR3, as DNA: TGTGCCAGCAGCTTAAGGATGATAAAGTCGGGGACCCAGTACGTC. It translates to CASSLRMIKSGTQYV.

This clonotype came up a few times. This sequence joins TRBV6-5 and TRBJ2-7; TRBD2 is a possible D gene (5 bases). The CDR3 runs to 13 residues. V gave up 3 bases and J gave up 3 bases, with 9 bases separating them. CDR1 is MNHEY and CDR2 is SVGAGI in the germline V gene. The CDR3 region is CASSYRGFYEQYF. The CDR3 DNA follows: TGTGCCAGCAGTTATCGGGGTTTCTACGAGCAGTACTTC.